This passage covers 17 T cell receptor beta chains from one sample sequenced in a study of post-analysis software for immune sequencing data. Their recognized antigens are unknown. Study results and caveats: A handful of TRBV segments were significantly more frequent in patients than in controls. TRBV5-6, TRBV5-1 and TRBV20-1 were among these segments.

cDNA libraries of TCR beta carried unique molecular identifiers. TCRdb re-analysed the PCR reads in MiXCR, keeping a single row per CDR3 protein. Seen here are roughly 700,000 distinct CDR3 sequences, 25% to 30% observed once, and the top ten hold more than 0.55%. The sample consisted of blood. The receptors stem from a girl between 5 and 17 years old with multiple sclerosis.

The chain uses TRBV27 and TRBJ2-5; 8 bases fit TRBD2. The CDR3 consists of 15 residues. The V segment lost 6 bases and the J segment 3 bases; nucleotides outside the gene matches: 9. CDR1 is MNHEY and CDR2 is SMNVEV in the germline V gene (reference sequence). The CDR3 region has the DNA TGTGCCAGCAGCAGCCGGGGGGGGCCCAAAGAGACCCAGTACTTC. Protein: CASSSRGGPKETQYF.

This rearrangement joins TRBV29-1 to TRBJ2-6; possible D gene TRBD1, 5 bases. CDR3 size: 15 residues. V lost 1 base and J lost 2, with 9 bases in between. CDR1 and CDR2 from the germline V gene are SQVTM and ANQGSEA. The CDR3 here is CSVEGGHPGANVLTF. The CDR3 DNA is TGCAGCGTTGAAGGTGGACACCCTGGGGCCAACGTCCTGACTTTC.

This chain links TRBV12-3 or TRBV12-4 with TRBJ2-6; possibly TRBD1 or TRBD2 for D (5 bases each). Trimming pared 7 bases from V and 2 bases from J, leaving 27 bases between. The CDR3 has 20 residues. CDR3 DNA sequence: TGTGCCAGCACCCTTAACCAAAGAGGGGCTCTGGCACCTGGGGCCAACGTCCTGACTTTC. Encoded protein: CASTLNQRGALAPGANVLTF.

This clonotype was seen repeatedly, ten times or more. CDR3 sequence (DNA): TGTGCCAGCAGTTTAGGGATGACCTCGGGGAGCAATCAGCCCCAGCATTTT. Translation: CASSLGMTSGSNQPQHF. The chain joins TRBV12-3 or TRBV12-4 to TRBJ1-5; no reliable D call. There are 17 residues in the CDR3. Deletions cut 1 base from V and 1 base from J, with 14 bases between.

The rearrangement links TRBV20-1 to TRBJ2-1; no clear D gene. Germline CDR1 is DFQATT and CDR2 is SNEGSKA (reference sequence). This CDR3 has 14 residues. V was clipped by 6 bases and J by 1 base, with 13 bases between them. The CDR3 coding sequence is TGCAGTGCCCACCCCGCGATGTCCTACAATGAGCAGTTCTTC. The encoded protein is CSAHPAMSYNEQFF.

This chain joins TRBV27 and TRBJ1-2; TRBD1 is a possible D gene (6 bases). Germline assignment: CDR1 MNHEY and CDR2 SMNVEV (reference sequence). The V gene lost 3 bases and the J gene lost 8 bases, with 22 bases spanning the gap. CDR3 size: 16 residues. The chain's CDR3 is CASSFLSSGQRDGYTF. The CDR3 DNA is TGTGCCAGCAGTTTTTTATCCTCCGGACAGAGGGACGGCTACACCTTC.

This clonotype was counted only a few times. The CDR3 DNA is TGTGCCAGCAGTACCGCACTAGCGGGGTCCTACAATGAGCAGTTCTTC. Translated, it gives CASSTALAGSYNEQFF. This chain connects TRBV6-2 or TRBV6-3 to TRBJ2-1; the match to TRBD2 covers 10 bases. The CDR3 length is 16 residues. The ends lost 5 bases at V and 1 base at J; junction bases unmatched: 5. Germline CDR1 is MNHEY and CDR2 is SVGEGT.

The chain combines TRBV9 with TRBJ2-1; 11 nucleotides line up with TRBD2. V dropped 0 bases and J dropped 4; count of bases not matched to a gene: 3. CDR1 SGDLS and CDR2 YYNGEE come from the germline V gene. This CDR3 spans 16 amino acids. The CDR3 spells CASSVGLAGGYNEQFF. CDR3 DNA sequence: TGTGCCAGCAGCGTAGGTCTAGCGGGAGGTTACAATGAGCAGTTCTTC.

The chain is built from TRBV20-1 and TRBJ1-5, with D unresolved. This CDR3 contains 14 residues. Per germline, CDR1 DFQATT and CDR2 SNEGSKA (reference sequence). The V end was cut by 1 base, the J end by 6 bases, with 13 bases between. CDR3 amino acids: CSARAPLVGQPQHF. In DNA form, the CDR3 reads TGCAGTGCTAGAGCCCCTCTGGTTGGTCAGCCCCAGCATTTT.

The rearrangement uses TRBV5-1 and TRBJ1-2; D not resolved. The ends were cut back, 4 bases at V and 4 bases at J, with 17 bases in the middle. In germline, CDR1 is SGHRS, CDR2 YFSETQ. The length of the CDR3 is 15 residues. Here the CDR3 reads CASSPEVGIGYGYTF. DNA of the CDR3: TGCGCCAGCAGCCCGGAGGTAGGGATCGGCTATGGCTACACCTTC.

The chain has TRBV5-1 and TRBJ1-6, with TRBD1 matching over 8 bases. The CDR3 contains 20 residues. Germline-derived CDR1 and CDR2 are SGHRS and YFSETQ. After removal of 4 bases from V and 0 bases from J, the junction contained 15 bases not matched to a gene. Here the CDR3 reads CASSRGGAGGLSSYNSPLHF. CDR3 bases: TGCGCCAGCAGCCGTGGTGGGGCAGGGGGCCTGAGCTCCTATAATTCACCCCTCCACTTT.

This chain uses TRBV6-2 or TRBV6-3 with TRBJ2-1, with D uncertain. Trimming removed 7 bases at V and 8 bases at J, with 12 bases between. The length of the CDR3 is 12 residues. CDR1 MNHEY and CDR2 SVGEGT come from the germline V gene. The CDR3 bases are TGTGCCAGCAACAACCCGGTCCATGAGCAGTTCTTC. Translating gives CASNNPVHEQFF.

This chain uses TRBV6-4 with TRBJ1-1; D gene unclear. V lost 2 bases to trimming and J lost 1 base, with 8 bases between them. In germline, CDR1 is MRHNA, CDR2 SNTAGT. CDR3 length: 14 amino acids. The CDR3 reads CASSDGRGNTEAFF. CDR3 in DNA: TGTGCCAGCAGTGACGGACGGGGGAACACTGAAGCTTTCTTT.

This clonotype was seen repeatedly, ten times or more. The chain recombines TRBV4-2 with TRBJ2-3; 8 nucleotides match TRBD2. Germline V lookup: CDR1 LGHNA, CDR2 YNFKEQ. The ends lost 4 bases at V and 0 bases at J; junction bases unmatched: 12. The CDR3 covers 18 residues. CDR3 nucleotides: TGTGCCAGCAGCCGCATTCCATCCGGGGGGGTGAGCACAGATACGCAGTATTTT. Its protein product is CASSRIPSGGVSTDTQYF.

The sample holds a few counts of this clonotype. The chain recombines TRBV20-1 with TRBJ2-6; no clear D. CDR1 is DFQATT, CDR2 SNEGSKA, per germline (reference sequence). Trimming took 4 bases from V and 3 from J, leaving 13 bases between them. The CDR3 has 15 residues. The CDR3 coding sequence is TGCAGTGCTACCGAGGCAGTCAGTGGGGCCAACGTCCTGACTTTC. Translation gives CSATEAVSGANVLTF.

The chain couples TRBV4-2 to TRBJ2-2; D may be TRBD2 (6 bases). The length of the CDR3 is 16 residues. Germline V gene lookup returns CDR1 LGHNA and CDR2 YNFKEQ. V was shortened by 0 bases and J by 4 bases, with 12 bases between the two germline ends. This CDR3 is CASSQEWGESTGELFF. As DNA, the CDR3 is TGTGCCAGCAGCCAAGAGTGGGGGGAGAGCACCGGGGAGCTGTTTTTT.

This clonotype has just a few counts. J is TRBJ1-5 and V is TRBV9, with a weak D call TRBD1 (5 bases). The V gene lost 0 bases and the J gene lost 2 bases, with 9 bases spanning the gap. This CDR3 has 15 residues. Germline V gene data show CDR1 as SGDLS and CDR2 as YYNGEE. CDR3 in DNA: TGTGCCAGCAGCGTAGGGGAGGGACGCAATCAGCCCCAGCATTTT. Translated, it gives CASSVGEGRNQPQHF. Full variable domain (rest looked up from reference TRBV9 and TRBJ1-5): DSGVTQTPKHLITATGQRVTLRCSPRSGDLSVYWYQQSLDQGLQFLIQYYNGEERAKGNILERFSAQQFPDLHSELNLSSLELGDSALYFCASSVGEGRNQPQHFGDGTRLSIL.